The 25 T cell receptor beta chains below were found in one sample sequenced in a study of technical replicates of blood from a handful of donors. Profiling relied on immunoSEQ multiplex PCR, and the TCRdb table lists in-frame clones only, not all of them. The sample includes about 49,000 clones, roughly 90% of them seen just once. Sequenced material: PBMCs. These receptors originate from a human donor in good health. Some clones in this sample may be carry-over from other donors' samples.

This clone was observed a handful of times. The rearrangement uses TRBV5-4 and TRBJ2-5, with TRBD2 matching 10 bases. After removal of 0 bases from V and 2 bases from J, the junction contained 13 bases not matched to a gene. The CDR3 is made up of 19 amino acids. The germline V gene has CDR1 SGHNT and CDR2 YYREEE (reference sequence). DNA of the CDR3: TGTGCCAGCAGCTTGGGGGGGCTAGCGGGAGAAGGGAGGCAAGAGACCCAGTACTTC. Amino acid sequence: CASSLGGLAGEGRQETQYF.

The chain recombines TRBV5-5 with TRBJ2-7; 12 bases are a match to TRBD1. Germline CDR1 reads SGHKS; CDR2 reads YYEKEE (reference sequence). The CDR3 length is 15 residues. V gave up 4 bases and J gave up 3 bases; unmatched junction bases: 5. DNA for the CDR3: TGTGCCAGCAGCCCGGGACAGGGGGCCTTCTACGAGCAGTACTTC. Residues: CASSPGQGAFYEQYF.

This chain joins TRBV4-1 and TRBJ2-7; 7 bases match TRBD1. CDR1 and CDR2 (germline): MGHRA, YSYEKL. V trimming: 2 bases; J trimming: 2 bases; junction bases outside the gene matches: 6. This CDR3 comprises 15 residues. The CDR3 DNA sequence: TGCGCCAGCAGCCAATACGTTACAGGGGCCTACGAGCAGTACTTC. It translates to CASSQYVTGAYEQYF.

The rearrangement links TRBV6-6 to TRBJ2-4, with D perhaps matching TRBD1 (8 bases). Per germline, CDR1 MNHNY and CDR2 SVGAGI (reference sequence). V was clipped by 6 bases and J by 8 bases, with 23 bases between them. This CDR3 is built from 16 residues. CDR3 in amino acids: CASSKTPGQGGDIQYF. The CDR3 DNA sequence: TGTGCCAGCAGCAAAACCCCTGGACAGGGAGGGGACATTCAGTACTTC.

This chain links TRBV7-2 with TRBJ1-5; D is undetermined. Per germline, CDR1 SGHTA and CDR2 FQGNSA. The CDR3 covers 13 residues. V lost 0 bases and J 4 bases, leaving 4 bases between the germline ends. The CDR3 region is CASSLALNQPQHF. The CDR3 nucleotides are TGTGCCAGCAGCTTAGCCTTAAATCAGCCCCAGCATTTT.

V usage is TRBV7-2 and J usage is TRBJ2-2, with D possibly being TRBD2 (6 bases). Germline V gene lookup returns CDR1 SGHTA and CDR2 FQGNSA. The V and J ends lost 0 bases and 4 bases respectively, with 12 bases between them. The CDR3 contains 16 residues. CDR3 loop: CASSLARGGGTGELFF. The CDR3 bases are TGTGCCAGCAGCTTAGCACGGGGAGGTGGCACCGGGGAGCTGTTTTTT. The full variable domain, with the rest looked up from reference TRBV7-2 and TRBJ2-2, is GAGVSQSPSNKVTEKGKDVELRCDPISGHTALYWYRQSLGQGLEFLIYFQGNSAPDKSGLPSDRFSAERTGGSVSTLTIQRTQQEDSAVYLCASSLARGGGTGELFFGEGSRLTVL.

V gene TRBV4-2 combines with J gene TRBJ2-7; 8 bases line up with TRBD2. V dropped 1 base and J dropped 3; count of bases not matched to a gene: 2. The CDR3 is 14 amino acids. CDR1 and CDR2 (germline): LGHNA, YNFKEQ. In nucleotides, the CDR3 is TGTGCCAGCAGCCAAGCGGGGGGGGACTACGAGCAGTACTTC. This gives the protein CASSQAGGDYEQYF.

V and J are TRBV2 and TRBJ2-2, with TRBD1 matching over 8 bases. Unmatched junction bases numbered 4, after V lost 6 bases and J lost 4 bases. The CDR3 extends over 14 amino acids. Looked up from germline, CDR1 is SNHLY and CDR2 is FYNNEI. CDR3 sequence (DNA): TGTGCCAGCAGCGGACAGGGAGGCACCGGGGAGCTGTTTTTT. Translated, it gives CASSGQGGTGELFF.

This sequence joins TRBV2 and TRBJ1-6; a weak D match, TRBD1 (5 bases). The CDR3 spans 13 residues. The germline gives CDR1 SNHLY, CDR2 FYNNEI. Trimming took 6 bases from V and 6 from J, leaving 9 bases between them. The CDR3 region is CASRDRTNSPLHF. The CDR3 region has the DNA TGTGCCAGCAGAGACAGAACTAATTCACCCCTCCACTTT.

This chain links TRBV5-1 with TRBJ1-1; no firm D call. The CDR3 sequence is 13 residues long. With 1 base removed from V and 0 bases from J, the gap between germline ends came to 4 bases. CDR1 is SGHRS, CDR2 YFSETQ, per germline. CDR3 sequence: CASSLTMNTEAFF. CDR3 nucleotide sequence: TGCGCCAGCAGCTTGACAATGAACACTGAAGCTTTCTTT.

The V and J genes are TRBV15 and TRBJ2-7; D might be TRBD1 (6 bases). This CDR3 is 13 amino acids long. Germline assignment: CDR1 LNHNV and CDR2 YYDKDF (reference sequence). Trimming removed 5 bases at V and 4 bases at J, with 12 bases between. CDR3 nucleotides: TGTGCCACCAGCGCCAGGACAGAATACGAGCAGTACTTC. Protein: CATSARTEYEQYF. The full variable domain, in which reference TRBV15 and TRBJ2-7 provide the parts outside the CDR3, is DAMVIQNPRYQVTQFGKPVTLSCSQTLNHNVMYWYQQKSSQAPKLLFHYYDKDFNNEADTPDNFQSRRPNTSFCFLDIRSPGLGDTAMYLCATSARTEYEQYFGPGTRLTVT.

The V call is TRBV6-5, the J call TRBJ1-1, with D possibly matching TRBD1 (6 bases). CDR1 and CDR2 from the germline V gene are MNHEY and SVGAGI. The CDR3 length is 15 residues. Trimming pared 7 bases from V and 6 bases from J, leaving 21 bases between. This CDR3 is CASTIRAGVAPEAFF. As DNA, the CDR3 is TGTGCCAGCACCATCCGGGCAGGGGTAGCCCCTGAAGCTTTCTTT.

J is TRBJ2-1 and V is TRBV4-1; TRBD2 might be the D (6 bases). This CDR3 contains 14 residues. Deletions cut 1 base from V and 9 bases from J, with 13 bases between. From germline, CDR1 is MGHRA and CDR2 YSYEKL. The CDR3 sequence: CASSQGGLLTEQFF. CDR3 sequence (DNA): TGCGCCAGCAGCCAAGGGGGACTGTTAACTGAGCAGTTCTTC.

The chain has TRBV2 and TRBJ2-1; TRBD1 might be the D (5 bases). Germline assignment: CDR1 SNHLY and CDR2 FYNNEI. The CDR3 has 17 residues. V dropped 2 bases and J dropped 9 bases, with 23 bases sitting between them. The CDR3 is CASSEKAALGATAEQFF. DNA of the CDR3: TGTGCCAGCAGTGAAAAGGCGGCTCTAGGGGCTACGGCTGAGCAGTTCTTC.

This chain joins TRBV1 and TRBJ2-3; TRBD2 reflects the table's D call only, with no check against the DNA. TRBV1 is an annotated pseudogene. CDR3 length: 17 residues. For the CDR3, the DNA is TGCACCCCCAAAAAACTAATTAGCGGGGGGGCTAGGGATACGCAGTATTTT. Protein sequence: CTPKKLISGGARDTQYF.

V gene TRBV7-8 combines with J gene TRBJ2-1; D unresolved. This CDR3 is 13 amino acids long. CDR1 is SGHVS, CDR2 FQNEAQ, per germline. V was shortened by 4 bases and J by 8 bases, with 12 bases between the two germline ends. The CDR3, as DNA: TGTGCCAGCAGCTACGATCGCGCCTATGAGCAGTTCTTC. Translated, it gives CASSYDRAYEQFF.

The chain recombines TRBV12-2 with TRBJ1-1; the listed D gene, TRBD1, was not tested against the DNA. TRBV12-2 is marked as a pseudogene. The CDR3 length is 16 residues. The CDR3 here is CASRSASHTKNTEAFF. In DNA form, the CDR3 reads TGTGCAAGTCGCTCCGCCTCACACACGAAGAACACTGAAGCTTTCTTT.

The chain links TRBV4-2 to TRBJ2-5; 11 nucleotides align to TRBD2. The CDR3 is 15 residues long. From germline, CDR1 is LGHNA and CDR2 YNFKEQ. The V segment lost 3 bases and the J segment 7 bases; nucleotides outside the gene matches: 7. The CDR3: CASSQVAGGPGTQYF. CDR3 DNA: TGTGCCAGCAGCCAGGTAGCGGGAGGGCCTGGGACCCAGTACTTC.

This sequence joins TRBV6-6 and TRBJ1-3; possible D gene TRBD1, 6 bases. Germline V gives CDR1 MNHNY, CDR2 SVGAGI (reference sequence). The CDR3 has 15 amino acids. V dropped 3 bases and J dropped 4 bases, with 13 bases sitting between them. The CDR3 loop reads CASSYATGSGNTIYF. The DNA of the CDR3 is TGTGCCAGCAGTTATGCCACAGGGTCCGGAAACACCATATATTTT.

The J gene is TRBJ2-1, the V gene TRBV7-3; the match to TRBD2 covers 8 bases. Germline V gene data show CDR1 as SGHTA and CDR2 as FQGTGA. The CDR3 covers 13 residues. V gave up 4 bases and J gave up 6 bases; unmatched junction bases: 2. CDR3 in DNA: TGTGCCAGCAGCTCGCGGGAGGCCAATGAGCAGTTCTTC. It is translated as CASSSREANEQFF.

The gene calls are TRBV9 and TRBJ2-3; tentatively, D is TRBD1 (6 bases). CDR1 is SGDLS, CDR2 YYNGEE, per germline. Trimming shortened V by 4 bases and J by 6 bases, and 15 bases separated the two germline ends. The CDR3 is 14 amino acids. CDR3: CASSLQQGSDTQYF. The CDR3 nucleotides read TGTGCCAGCAGCCTACAACAGGGTTCGGATACGCAGTATTTT.

The CDR3 DNA is TGTGCCAGCAGCTTAGGATTTGCCGGTACCGGGGAGCTGTTTTTT. Translating it yields CASSLGFAGTGELFF. V gene TRBV11-3 combines with J gene TRBJ2-2; D unresolved. V shed 1 base and J shed 5 bases, with 11 bases lying between them. In germline, CDR1 is SGHNT, CDR2 YENEEA. The CDR3 consists of 15 residues.

The table lists this clone with a count of one. The chain is built from TRBV19 and TRBJ1-1, with D maybe TRBD1 (5 bases). CDR1 LNHDA and CDR2 SQIVND come from the germline V gene (reference sequence). The CDR3 has 14 residues. The germline V and J ends were trimmed by 6 bases and 1 base, with 12 bases remaining between them. CDR3 nucleotide sequence: TGTGCCAGTAGACCAGGGTTCGCGAACACTGAAGCTTTCTTT. It translates to CASRPGFANTEAFF.

The V gene is TRBV2, the J gene TRBJ2-7, with TRBD1 matching 8 bases. CDR3 length equals 14 residues. Germline CDR1 is SNHLY and CDR2 is FYNNEI. Losses at the gene ends were 6 bases for V and 0 bases for J; bases not matched to a gene: 4. The CDR3 here is CASREGQASYEQYF. CDR3 DNA: TGTGCCAGCAGGGAGGGACAGGCCTCCTACGAGCAGTACTTC. Together with reference TRBV2 and TRBJ2-7, the CDR3 gives the full variable domain: EPEVTQTPSHQVTQMGQEVILRCVPISNHLYFYWYRQILGQKVEFLVSFYNNEISEKSEIFDDQFSVERPDGSNFTLKIRSTKLEDSAMYFCASREGQASYEQYFGPGTRLTVT.

The chain recombines TRBV6-6 with TRBJ1-5, with 9 bases identical to TRBD1. The V gene end was trimmed by 8 bases and the J gene end by 7 bases; junction bases not matched to a gene: 9. Germline V lookup: CDR1 MNHNY, CDR2 SVGAGI (reference sequence). The CDR3 covers 14 residues. The chain's CDR3 is CASGDTGGYQPQHF. The DNA of the CDR3 is TGTGCCAGCGGAGACACAGGGGGCTACCAGCCCCAGCATTTT.